These 15 T cell receptor beta chains originate from one sample sequenced in a study of shared clonotypes between healthy human individuals. Sequencing was performed with immunoSEQ multiplex PCR; in TCRdb, only in-frame clones are kept and a portion is missing. The table has approximately 2,000,000 clones, 80% to 95% seen once; the top ten hold around 0.38%. Sequences were obtained from naive CD4+ T cells from PBMCs. Subset meaning: CD45RA+ positively selected. Receptor source: a man aged 18 to 29 in good health. Some clones in this sample may be carry-over from other donors' samples.

The sample holds one count of this clone. The genes are TRBV9 and TRBJ2-1; D may be TRBD2 (5 bases). The CDR3 contains 15 residues. Germline CDR1 SGDLS, CDR2 YYNGEE. The V gene lost 4 bases and the J gene lost 0 bases, with 11 bases spanning the gap. In nucleotides, the CDR3 is TGTGCCAGCAGCCTTGAGGGAGACTCCTACAATGAGCAGTTCTTC. Its translation: CASSLEGDSYNEQFF.

This chain connects TRBV7-9 to TRBJ1-2, with D hard to call. This CDR3 is built from 15 residues. Per the germline V gene, CDR1 is SEHNR and CDR2 is FQNEAQ (reference sequence). Trimming removed 0 bases from V and 1 base from J, with 9 bases in between. CDR3 protein: CASSLAREGNYGYTF. The CDR3 DNA follows: TGTGCCAGCAGCTTAGCTAGGGAGGGTAACTATGGCTACACCTTC.

This clone was recorded only once. Other DNA sequences in this sample translate to the same CDR3. The chain joins TRBV11-2 to TRBJ1-3, with D perhaps TRBD1 (6 bases). Deletions cut 6 bases from V and 1 base from J, with 19 bases between. The germline gives CDR1 SGHAT, CDR2 FQNNGV. This CDR3 contains 17 residues. CDR3 sequence reads: CASSSKQGGSSGNTIYF. The CDR3 nucleotides read TGTGCCAGCAGTTCTAAACAGGGAGGAAGTTCTGGAAACACCATATATTTT. Complete variable domain (other parts from reference TRBV11-2 and TRBJ1-3): EAGVAQSPRYKIIEKRQSVAFWCNPISGHATLYWYQQILGQGPKLLIQFQNNGVVDDSQLPKDRFSAERLKGVDSTLKIQPAKLEDSAVYLCASSSKQGGSSGNTIYFGEGSWLTVV.

The V call is TRBV2, the J call TRBJ2-2, with 9 bases fitting TRBD2. The CDR3 runs to 15 residues. Germline CDR1 is SNHLY and CDR2 is FYNNEI. V gave up 5 bases and J gave up 2 bases; unmatched junction bases: 3. This chain's CDR3 is CASSLAGVNTGELFF. In DNA, the CDR3 is TGTGCCAGCAGTTTAGCGGGAGTAAACACCGGGGAGCTGTTTTTT.

The genes are TRBV5-8 and TRBJ1-5; D might be TRBD1 (5 bases). V lost 0 bases and J 0 bases, leaving 10 bases between the germline ends. Germline V gene sequence: CDR1 SGHTS, CDR2 YDEGEE. This CDR3 has 16 amino acids. The CDR3 region is CASSLVRGGSNQPQHF. The DNA of the CDR3 is TGTGCCAGCAGCTTGGTGCGGGGGGGTAGCAATCAGCCCCAGCATTTT.

The rearrangement uses TRBV4-3 and TRBJ1-1; D is unclear. V lost 1 base to trimming and J lost 3 bases, with 15 bases between them. CDR1 and CDR2 from the germline V gene are LGHNA and YSLEER. The length of the CDR3 is 16 residues. The CDR3 protein is CASSQGKRGWYTEAFF. The CDR3 DNA is TGCGCCAGCAGCCAAGGAAAACGAGGGTGGTACACTGAAGCTTTCTTT.

The CDR3 DNA is TGTGCCAGCAGTTCCTCCGGGACAGGGGAGTACGAGCAGTACTTC. Its translation: CASSSSGTGEYEQYF. The chain uses TRBV27 and TRBJ2-7, with TRBD1 matching over 10 bases. From germline, CDR1 is MNHEY and CDR2 SMNVEV (reference sequence). There are 15 residues in the CDR3. Trimming cost V 4 bases and J 4 bases; bases outside gene matches: 7.

The rearrangement uses TRBV23-1 and TRBJ2-7, with no clear D. TRBV23-1 is designated an ORF whose function remains uncertain. Trimming cost V 2 bases and J 2 bases, with 13 bases left between them. The CDR3 covers 15 residues. The CDR3 DNA reads as TGCGCCAGCAGTCAAGGGCCGGCCATGGCCTACGAGCAGTACTTC. Translated, it gives CASSQGPAMAYEQYF.

The chain recombines TRBV9 with TRBJ1-5, with D perhaps matching TRBD1 (5 bases). Looked up from germline, CDR1 is SGDLS and CDR2 is YYNGEE. The CDR3 loop spans 14 amino acids. V lost 2 bases, J lost 0 bases, and 6 bases lay in between. In DNA form, the CDR3 reads TGTGCCAGCAGCGTCCAGGGTAGCAATCAGCCCCAGCATTTT. It encodes CASSVQGSNQPQHF.

A single count supports this clone. V is TRBV5-8 and J is TRBJ2-2, with a possible D match to TRBD1 (6 bases). Looked up from germline, CDR1 is SGHTS and CDR2 is YDEGEE. This CDR3 is built from 16 residues. Between the trimmed V and J ends, which lost 4 bases and 4 bases, there was a span of 17 bases. This CDR3 reads CASSPTSGRGTGELFF. The CDR3 nucleotides are TGTGCCAGCAGCCCGACGAGCGGCAGGGGCACCGGGGAGCTGTTTTTT. The full variable domain, its missing parts supplied by reference TRBV5-8 and TRBJ2-2, is EAGVTQSPTHLIKTRGQQATLRCSPISGHTSVYWYQQALGLGLQFLLWYDEGEERNRGNFPPRFSGRQFPNYSSELNVNALELEDSALYLCASSPTSGRGTGELFFGEGSRLTVL.

V and J are TRBV11-2 and TRBJ1-5; TRBD1 matches 7 bases. Germline CDR1 reads SGHAT; CDR2 reads FQNNGV. Trimming took 1 base from V and 0 from J; bases not matched to a gene: 9. The CDR3 is 18 residues long. The chain's CDR3 is CASSLARHTGDSNQPQHF. The CDR3 nucleotides are TGTGCCAGCAGCTTAGCTCGACATACAGGGGATAGCAATCAGCCCCAGCATTTT.

The J gene is TRBJ2-1, the V gene TRBV7-2; D gene ambiguous. The germline gives CDR1 SGHTA, CDR2 FQGNSA. Trimming took 1 base from V and 9 from J, leaving 13 bases between them. CDR3 size: 14 residues. The CDR3 spells CASSLGNLVAEQFF. In DNA form, the CDR3 reads TGTGCCAGCAGCTTAGGAAACCTCGTAGCTGAGCAGTTCTTC.

The V gene is TRBV5-1, the J gene TRBJ2-1; D may be TRBD1 (5 bases). There are 14 residues in the CDR3. Germline-derived CDR1 and CDR2 are SGHRS and YFSETQ. V was pared by 4 bases and J by 7 bases, with 15 bases between. The CDR3 DNA sequence: TGCGCCAGCAGCCAGGGATATAGCCCAAATGAGCAGTTCTTC. Protein: CASSQGYSPNEQFF.

The J gene is TRBJ1-1, the V gene TRBV5-4; D is perhaps TRBD1 (5 bases). The CDR3 loop spans 11 amino acids. V was cut by 9 bases and J by 6 bases, with 12 bases left in between. The germline V gene has CDR1 SGHNT and CDR2 YYREEE (reference sequence). The CDR3 region has the DNA TGTGCCACCTCACAGGCGGCTGAAGCTTTCTTT. This gives the protein CATSQAAEAFF.

The genes are TRBV27 and TRBJ2-3; D not certain. The germline V gene encodes CDR1 MNHEY and CDR2 SMNVEV (reference sequence). V was clipped by 1 base and J by 0 bases, with 8 bases between them. CDR3 size: 15 residues. The DNA for the CDR3 is TGTGCCAGCAGTTTATTCACAAGAAGCACAGATACGCAGTATTTT. It specifies CASSLFTRSTDTQYF.